This TCR beta chain derives from a study of shared clonotypes between healthy human individuals. For the study at large: Each donor had three CD4 naive, three CD4 memory, two CD8 naive and one CD8 memory plate.

Trimming pared 0 bases from V and 5 bases from J, leaving 11 bases between. Germline lookup yields CDR1 MGHDK and CDR2 SYGVNS. The CDR3 has 14 residues. Nashville, Tennessee was home to all donors, who were Caucasian adults. Study-wide results and limits: The low donor count limited represented genetic and exposure-history diversity. Sampling involved blood alone; tissue repertoires likely differ.

A word on this clone: Its cognate antigen is unknown.

Profiling relied on immunoSEQ multiplex PCR, and the TCRdb table lists in-frame clones only, not all of them. The data hold roughly 2,500,000 clones, with over 85% observed a single time. The chain employs TRBV25-1 and TRBJ2-7, with D unclear. The clonotype comes from a man in his late teens or twenties in good health. Some clones in this sample may be carry-over from other donors' samples. Sequenced input: naive CD4+ T cells from PBMCs. The subset was: CD45RA+ positively selected. The CDR3 nucleotides are TGTGCCAGCAGTGAATACAACAATTACGACGAGCAGTACTTC. Translation gives CASSEYNNYDEQYF.